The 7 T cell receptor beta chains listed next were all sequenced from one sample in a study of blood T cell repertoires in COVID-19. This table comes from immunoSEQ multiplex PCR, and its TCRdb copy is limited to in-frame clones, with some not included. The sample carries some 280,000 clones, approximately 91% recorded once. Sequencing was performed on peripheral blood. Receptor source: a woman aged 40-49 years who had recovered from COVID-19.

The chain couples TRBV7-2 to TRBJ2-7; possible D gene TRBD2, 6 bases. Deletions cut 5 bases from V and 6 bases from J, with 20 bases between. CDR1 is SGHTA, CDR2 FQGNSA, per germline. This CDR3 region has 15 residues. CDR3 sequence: CASSPRPGAQGEQYF. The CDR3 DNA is TGTGCCAGCAGCCCCCGGCCGGGAGCTCAAGGCGAGCAGTACTTC.

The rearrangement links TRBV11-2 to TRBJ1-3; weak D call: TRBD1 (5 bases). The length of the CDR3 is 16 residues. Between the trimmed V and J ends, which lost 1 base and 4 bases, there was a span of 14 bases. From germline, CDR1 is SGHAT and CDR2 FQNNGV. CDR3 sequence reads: CASSLVPPGSGNTIYF. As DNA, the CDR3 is TGTGCCAGCAGCTTAGTCCCCCCAGGGTCAGGAAACACCATATATTTT.

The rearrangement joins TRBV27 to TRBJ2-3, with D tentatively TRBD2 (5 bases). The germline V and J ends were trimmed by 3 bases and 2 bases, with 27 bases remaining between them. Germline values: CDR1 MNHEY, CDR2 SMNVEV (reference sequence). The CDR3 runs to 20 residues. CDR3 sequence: CASSFMPWETATLDTDTQYF. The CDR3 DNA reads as TGTGCCAGCAGTTTCATGCCGTGGGAGACCGCCACACTCGACACAGATACGCAGTATTTT.

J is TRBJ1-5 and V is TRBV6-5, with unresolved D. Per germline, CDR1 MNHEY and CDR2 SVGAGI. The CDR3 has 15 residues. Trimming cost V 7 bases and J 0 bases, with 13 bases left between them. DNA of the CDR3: TGTGCCAGCACTCTGGAGCCCGGTAGCAATCAGCCCCAGCATTTT. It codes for CASTLEPGSNQPQHF.

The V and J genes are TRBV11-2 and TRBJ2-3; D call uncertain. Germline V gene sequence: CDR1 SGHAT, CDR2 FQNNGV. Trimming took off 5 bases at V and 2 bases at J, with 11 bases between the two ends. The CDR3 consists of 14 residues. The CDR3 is CASSTAMYTDTQYF. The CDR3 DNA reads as TGTGCCAGCAGCACAGCAATGTACACAGATACGCAGTATTTT.

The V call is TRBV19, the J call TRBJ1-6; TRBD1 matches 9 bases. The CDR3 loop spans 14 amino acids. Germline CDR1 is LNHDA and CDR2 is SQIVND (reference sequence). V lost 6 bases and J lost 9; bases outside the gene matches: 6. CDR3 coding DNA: TGTGCCAGTAGGGACAGGGGAGGAGGTTCACCCCTCCACTTT. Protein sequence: CASRDRGGGSPLHF.

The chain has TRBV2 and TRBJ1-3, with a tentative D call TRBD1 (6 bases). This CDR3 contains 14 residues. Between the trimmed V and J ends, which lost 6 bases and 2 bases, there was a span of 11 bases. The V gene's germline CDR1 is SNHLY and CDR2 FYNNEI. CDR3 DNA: TGTGCCAGCAGAGCAGGGGATACTGGAAACACCATATATTTT. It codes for CASRAGDTGNTIYF.